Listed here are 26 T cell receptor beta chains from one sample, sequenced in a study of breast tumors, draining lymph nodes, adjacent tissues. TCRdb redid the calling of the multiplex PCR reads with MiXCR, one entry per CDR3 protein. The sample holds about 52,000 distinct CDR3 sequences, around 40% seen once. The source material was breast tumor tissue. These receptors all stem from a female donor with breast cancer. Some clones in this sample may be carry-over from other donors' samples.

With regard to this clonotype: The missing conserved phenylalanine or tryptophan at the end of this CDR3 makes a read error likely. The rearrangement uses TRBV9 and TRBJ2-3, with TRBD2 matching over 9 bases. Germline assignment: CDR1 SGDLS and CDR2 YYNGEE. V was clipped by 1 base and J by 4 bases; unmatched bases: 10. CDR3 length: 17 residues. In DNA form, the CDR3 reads TGTGCCAGCAGCGTACCCGGGGCGGGAGGGCCGGCAGATACGCAGTATTCT. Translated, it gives CASSVPGAGGPADTQYS.

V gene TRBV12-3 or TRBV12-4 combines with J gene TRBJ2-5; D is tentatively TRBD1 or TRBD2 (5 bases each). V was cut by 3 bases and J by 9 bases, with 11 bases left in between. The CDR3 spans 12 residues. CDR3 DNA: TGTGCCAGCAGTTTCGGGACGGAAGCCCAGTACTTC. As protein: CASSFGTEAQYF.

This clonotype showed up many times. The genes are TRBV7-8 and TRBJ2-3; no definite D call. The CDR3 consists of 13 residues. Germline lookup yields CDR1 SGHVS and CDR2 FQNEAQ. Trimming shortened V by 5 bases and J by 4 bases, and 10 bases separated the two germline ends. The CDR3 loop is CASSPPEADTQYF. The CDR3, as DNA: TGTGCCAGCAGCCCGCCAGAGGCAGATACGCAGTATTTT. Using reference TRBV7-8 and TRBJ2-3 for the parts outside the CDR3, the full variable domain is GAGVSQSPRYKVAKRGQDVALRCDPISGHVSLFWYQQALGQGPEFLTYFQNEAQLDKSGLPSDRFFAERPEGSVSTLKIQRTQQEDSAVYLCASSPPEADTQYFGPGTRLTVL.

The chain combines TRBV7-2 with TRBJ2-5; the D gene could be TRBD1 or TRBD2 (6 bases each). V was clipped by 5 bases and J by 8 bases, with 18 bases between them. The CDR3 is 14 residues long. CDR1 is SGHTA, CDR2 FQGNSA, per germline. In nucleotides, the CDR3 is TGTGCCAGCAGCAAAGGGACTGAGGGGGGAACCCAGTACTTC. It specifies CASSKGTEGGTQYF.

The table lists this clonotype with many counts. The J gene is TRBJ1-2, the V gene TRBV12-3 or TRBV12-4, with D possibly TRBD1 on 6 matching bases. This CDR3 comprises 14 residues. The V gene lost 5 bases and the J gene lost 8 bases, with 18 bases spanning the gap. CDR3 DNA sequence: TGTGCCAGCAGTGCCACAGGGACTTCATGGGGCTACACCTTC. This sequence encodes CASSATGTSWGYTF.

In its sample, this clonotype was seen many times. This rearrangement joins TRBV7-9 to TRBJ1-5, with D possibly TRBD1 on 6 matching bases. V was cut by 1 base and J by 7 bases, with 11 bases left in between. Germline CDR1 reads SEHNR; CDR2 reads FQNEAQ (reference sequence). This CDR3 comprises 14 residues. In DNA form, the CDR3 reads TGTGCCAGCAGCTTAGGGGGGCAGGGACAGCCCCAGCATTTT. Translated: CASSLGGQGQPQHF. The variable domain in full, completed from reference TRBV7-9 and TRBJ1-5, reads DTGVSQNPRHKITKRGQNVTFRCDPISEHNRLYWYRQTLGQGPEFLTYFQNEAQLEKSRLLSDRFSAERPKGSFSTLEIQRTEQGDSAMYLCASSLGGQGQPQHFGDGTRLSIL.

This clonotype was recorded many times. CDR3 in amino acids: CSVELWGSEQFF. DNA of the CDR3: TGCAGCGTTGAGTTATGGGGGAGTGAGCAGTTCTTC. The chain combines TRBV29-1 with TRBJ2-1; D is tentatively TRBD1 or TRBD2 (5 bases each). There are 12 residues in the CDR3. Trimming cost V 3 bases and J 9 bases, with 12 bases left between them. The germline CDR1 and CDR2 sequences are SQVTM and ANQGSEA.

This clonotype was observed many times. The CDR3, as DNA: TGCGCCAGCACCCCGGGGCTCCTGGGGGAGCAGTACTTC. It codes for CASTPGLLGEQYF. The chain recombines TRBV4-1 with TRBJ2-7; D tentatively fits TRBD1 or TRBD2 (5 bases each). Germline lookup yields CDR1 MGHRA and CDR2 YSYEKL. The ends were cut back, 7 bases at V and 7 bases at J, with 17 bases in the middle. The CDR3 covers 13 residues.

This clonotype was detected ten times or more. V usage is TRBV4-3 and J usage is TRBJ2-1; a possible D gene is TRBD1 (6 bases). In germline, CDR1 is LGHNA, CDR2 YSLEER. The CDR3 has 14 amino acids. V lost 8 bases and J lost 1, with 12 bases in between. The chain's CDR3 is CASGDRSSYNEQFF. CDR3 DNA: TGCGCCAGCGGAGACAGGTCTTCCTACAATGAGCAGTTCTTC.

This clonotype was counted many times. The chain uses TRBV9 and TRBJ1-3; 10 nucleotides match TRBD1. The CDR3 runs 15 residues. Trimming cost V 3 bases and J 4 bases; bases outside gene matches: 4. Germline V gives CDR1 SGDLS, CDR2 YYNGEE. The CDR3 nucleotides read TGTGCCAGCAGCGCGGGACAGGGGTCCGGAAACACCATATATTTT. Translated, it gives CASSAGQGSGNTIYF.

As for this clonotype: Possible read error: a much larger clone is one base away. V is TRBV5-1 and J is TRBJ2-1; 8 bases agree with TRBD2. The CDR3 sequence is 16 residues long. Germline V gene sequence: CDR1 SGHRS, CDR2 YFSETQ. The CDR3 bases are TGCGCCAGCAGCTGGCCGGGAGGGAGTTTTTATTATGACCAGTTCTTC. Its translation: CASSWPGGSFYYDQFF.

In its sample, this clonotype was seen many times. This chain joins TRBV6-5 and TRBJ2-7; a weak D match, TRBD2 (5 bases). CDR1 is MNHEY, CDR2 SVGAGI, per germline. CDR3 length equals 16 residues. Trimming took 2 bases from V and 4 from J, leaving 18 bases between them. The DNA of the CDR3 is TGTGCCAGCAGTTACGAGGGAGCAACCCCCCGTTACGAGCAGTACTTC. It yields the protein CASSYEGATPRYEQYF.

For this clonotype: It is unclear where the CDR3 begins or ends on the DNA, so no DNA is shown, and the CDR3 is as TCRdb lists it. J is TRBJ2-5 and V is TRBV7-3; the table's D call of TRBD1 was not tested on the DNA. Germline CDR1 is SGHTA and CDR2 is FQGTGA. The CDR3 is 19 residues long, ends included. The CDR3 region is CASSFYICSAGQGAETQYF.

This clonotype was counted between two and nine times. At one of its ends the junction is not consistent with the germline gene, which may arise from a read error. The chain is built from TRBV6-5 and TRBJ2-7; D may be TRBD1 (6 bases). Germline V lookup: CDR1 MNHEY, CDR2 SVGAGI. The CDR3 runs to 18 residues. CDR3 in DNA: TGTGCCAGCAGTCACTCTCGTCCTTCTACAGGGTTTCTCTACGAGCAGTACTTC. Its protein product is CASSHSRPSTGFLYEQYF.

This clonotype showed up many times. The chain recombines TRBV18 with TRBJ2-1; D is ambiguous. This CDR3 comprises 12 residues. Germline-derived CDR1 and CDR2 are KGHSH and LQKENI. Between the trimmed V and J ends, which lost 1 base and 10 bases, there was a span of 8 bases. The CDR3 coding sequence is TGTGCCAGCTCACCACGGTCAGACGAGCAGTTCTTC. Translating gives CASSPRSDEQFF.

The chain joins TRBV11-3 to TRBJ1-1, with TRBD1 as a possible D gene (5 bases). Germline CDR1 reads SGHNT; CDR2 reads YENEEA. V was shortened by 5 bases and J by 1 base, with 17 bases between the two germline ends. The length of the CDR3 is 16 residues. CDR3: CASSLTGLRSNTEAFF. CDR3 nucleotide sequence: TGTGCCAGCAGCCTTACGGGACTTCGATCGAACACTGAAGCTTTCTTT.

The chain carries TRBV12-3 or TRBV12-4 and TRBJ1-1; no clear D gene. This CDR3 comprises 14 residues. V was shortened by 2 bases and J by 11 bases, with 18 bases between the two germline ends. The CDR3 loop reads CASSLSAGALSAFF. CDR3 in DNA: TGTGCCAGCAGTTTAAGTGCAGGTGCCCTGAGCGCTTTCTTT.

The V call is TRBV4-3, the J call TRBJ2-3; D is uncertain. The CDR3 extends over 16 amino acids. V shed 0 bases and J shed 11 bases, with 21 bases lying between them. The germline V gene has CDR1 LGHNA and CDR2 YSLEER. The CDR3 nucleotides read TGCGCCAGCAGCCAAGATGGGGTGGGCAGGTACAATGAGCAGTATTTT. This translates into CASSQDGVGRYNEQYF.

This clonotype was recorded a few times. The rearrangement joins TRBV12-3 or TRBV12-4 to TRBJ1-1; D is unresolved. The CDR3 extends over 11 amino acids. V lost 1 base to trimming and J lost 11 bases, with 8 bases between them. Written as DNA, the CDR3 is TGTGCCAGCAGTTTAGGCGCCTCTGCTTTCTTT. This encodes CASSLGASAFF.

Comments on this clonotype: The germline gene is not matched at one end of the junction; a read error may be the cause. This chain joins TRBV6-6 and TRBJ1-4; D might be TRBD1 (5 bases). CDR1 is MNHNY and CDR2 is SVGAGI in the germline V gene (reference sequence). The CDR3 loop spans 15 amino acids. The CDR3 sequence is CASSYSGGINEELSF. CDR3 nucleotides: TGTGCCAGCAGTTACTCTGGGGGAATTAATGAAGAACTGTCTTTT.

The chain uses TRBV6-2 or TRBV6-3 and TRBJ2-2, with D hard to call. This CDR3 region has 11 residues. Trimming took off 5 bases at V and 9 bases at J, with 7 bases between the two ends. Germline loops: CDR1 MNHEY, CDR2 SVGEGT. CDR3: CASSHSRELFF. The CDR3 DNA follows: TGTGCCAGCAGTCATTCCCGGGAGCTGTTTTTT.

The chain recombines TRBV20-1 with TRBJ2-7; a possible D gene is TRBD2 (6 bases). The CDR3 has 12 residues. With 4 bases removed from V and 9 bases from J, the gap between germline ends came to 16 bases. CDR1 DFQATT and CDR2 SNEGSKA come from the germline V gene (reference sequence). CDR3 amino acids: CSATEAGRRQYF. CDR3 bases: TGCAGTGCTACGGAAGCAGGGAGGCGGCAGTACTTC.

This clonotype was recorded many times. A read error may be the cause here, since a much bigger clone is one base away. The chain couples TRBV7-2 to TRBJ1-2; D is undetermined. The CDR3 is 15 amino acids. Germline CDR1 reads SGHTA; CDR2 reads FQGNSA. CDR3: CASSLVGDPSGGYPF. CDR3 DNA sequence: TGTGCCAGCAGCTTAGTCGGCGATCCTTCGGGCGGCTACCCCTTC.

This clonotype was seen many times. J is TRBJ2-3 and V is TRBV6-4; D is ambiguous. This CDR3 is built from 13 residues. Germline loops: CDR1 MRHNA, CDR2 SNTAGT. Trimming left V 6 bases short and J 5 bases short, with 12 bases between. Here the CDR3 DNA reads TGTGCCAGCAGCATTAGGTCGGAAGATACGCAGTATTTT. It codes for CASSIRSEDTQYF.

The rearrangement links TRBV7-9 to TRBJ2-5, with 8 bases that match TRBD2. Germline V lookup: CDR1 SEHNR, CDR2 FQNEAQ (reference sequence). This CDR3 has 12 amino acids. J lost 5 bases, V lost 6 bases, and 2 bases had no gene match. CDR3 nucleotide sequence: TGTGCCAGCAGTCGCGGGGGGGAGACCCAGTACTTC. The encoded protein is CASSRGGETQYF.

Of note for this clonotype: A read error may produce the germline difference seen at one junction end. The CDR3 protein is CASSLVAAGGVGGTDTQCF. The CDR3 nucleotides are TGCGCCAGCAGCTTGGTGGCTGCGGGAGGCGTGGGAGGCACAGATACGCAGTGTTTT. This rearrangement joins TRBV5-1 to TRBJ2-3; 8 bases map to TRBD2. Germline V gives CDR1 SGHRS, CDR2 YFSETQ. CDR3 length equals 19 residues.